The 23 T cell receptor beta chains in this list originate from one sample, sequenced in a study of OX40 agonist ivuxolimab in advanced cancers. This table comes from immunoSEQ multiplex PCR, and its TCRdb copy is limited to in-frame clones, with some not included. The table lists some 140,000 clones, around 93% of them singletons. The specimen was CD4+ or CD8+ T cells sorted from blood, collected in a trial of the OX40 agonist ivuxolimab. These receptors all come from an adult with an advanced solid tumor such as melanoma, head and neck, liver or kidney cancer.

Points on this clone: Other DNA sequences in this sample translate to the same CDR3. The J gene is TRBJ2-5, the V gene TRBV10-3; 9 bases map to TRBD1. The CDR3 loop spans 13 amino acids. Germline V gives CDR1 ENHRY, CDR2 SYGVKD. The junction had 1 base not matched to a gene; V was cut back by 6 bases and J by 2 bases. The CDR3 DNA is TGTGCCATCAGGGGACAGGGTCAAGAGACCCAGTACTTC. This gives the protein CAIRGQGQETQYF.

The J gene is TRBJ2-6, the V gene TRBV7-9; no clear D. Germline V lookup: CDR1 SEHNR, CDR2 FQNEAQ (reference sequence). V lost 1 base and J lost 0, with 10 bases in between. The length of the CDR3 is 17 residues. The CDR3 spells CASSLGVGRSGANVLTF. The CDR3 bases are TGTGCCAGCAGCTTAGGGGTAGGCCGCTCTGGGGCCAACGTCCTGACTTTC.

The rearrangement uses TRBV28 and TRBJ2-1; D possibly matches TRBD1 or TRBD2 (5 bases each). The CDR3 is 13 amino acids. The germline gives CDR1 MDHEN, CDR2 SYDVKM. Between the trimmed V and J ends, which lost 5 bases and 15 bases, there was a span of 20 bases. The DNA for the CDR3 is TGTGCCAGCAGTGGGGACCCCAGGCCTCCCCCGTTCTTC. This translates into CASSGDPRPPPFF.

V and J are TRBV7-9 and TRBJ1-5; D might be TRBD1 (5 bases). Germline CDR1 and CDR2: SEHNR and FQNEAQ (reference sequence). The CDR3 covers 14 residues. The V end was cut by 2 bases, the J end by 5 bases, with 10 bases between. The CDR3 nucleotides read TGTGCCAGCAGCTTATCAGGGTCGGATCAGCCCCAGCATTTT. It codes for CASSLSGSDQPQHF. The variable domain in full, with the rest retrieved from reference TRBV7-9 and TRBJ1-5, is DTGVSQNPRHKITKRGQNVTFRCDPISEHNRLYWYRQTLGQGPEFLTYFQNEAQLEKSRLLSDRFSAERPKGSFSTLEIQRTEQGDSAMYLCASSLSGSDQPQHFGDGTRLSIL.

The chain recombines TRBV9 with TRBJ1-2; 10 bases map to TRBD1. CDR3 length equals 18 residues. Germline CDR1 and CDR2: SGDLS and YYNGEE. Unmatched junction bases numbered 15, after V lost 0 bases and J lost 7 bases. The CDR3 DNA reads TGTGCCAGCAGCGTAGTGGGGGCGACAGGGGGCGATTTCGGTGGCTACACCTTC. Protein product: CASSVVGATGGDFGGYTF.

The V gene is TRBV5-4, the J gene TRBJ1-3, with D tentatively TRBD1 (5 bases). Germline V CDR1 and CDR2: SGHNT, YYREEE (reference sequence). Trimming shortened V by 0 bases and J by 4 bases, and 8 bases separated the two germline ends. This CDR3 is 14 amino acids long. This CDR3 reads CASSLEGLGNTIYF. CDR3 nucleotides: TGTGCCAGCAGCTTGGAGGGGTTGGGAAACACCATATATTTT.

The gene calls are TRBV19 and TRBJ2-7; 11 bases map to TRBD2. The CDR3 spans 15 residues. Trimming at V came to 6 bases and at J to 2 bases, leaving 6 bases not matched to a gene. CDR1 and CDR2 from the germline V gene are LNHDA and SQIVND (reference sequence). DNA of the CDR3: TGTGCCAGTAGGAGGGATAGCGGGGGGGCCTACGAGCAGTACTTC. As protein: CASRRDSGGAYEQYF.

CDR3 coding DNA: TGTGCCAGCAGCTTGCCCCAAGAGACCCAGTACTTC. This codes for CASSLPQETQYF. The chain is built from TRBV5-6 and TRBJ2-5, with no clear D. The CDR3 is 12 amino acids. In germline, CDR1 is SGHDT, CDR2 YYEEEE. Trimming left V 1 base short and J 1 base short, with 2 bases between.

This sequence joins TRBV4-1 and TRBJ2-1; the match to TRBD2 covers 14 bases. Germline V gene lookup returns CDR1 MGHRA and CDR2 YSYEKL. V lost 3 bases and J lost 10; bases outside the gene matches: 8. The CDR3 consists of 16 residues. As DNA, the CDR3 is TGCGCCAGCAGCCATGATCCGGGACTAGCGGGGGACGAGCAGTTCTTC. Protein sequence: CASSHDPGLAGDEQFF.

Points on this clone: One end of the junction varies from germline; a read error may be responsible. The J gene is TRBJ1-3, the V gene TRBV5-4; D perhaps matches TRBD1 (5 bases). The CDR3 spans 13 residues. Germline V gives CDR1 SGHNT, CDR2 YYREEE (reference sequence). The CDR3 region has the DNA TGCGCCAGCAGTCAAGAACTCACTGGGACGGCGTATTTT. Its protein product is CASSQELTGTAYF.

The chain links TRBV18 to TRBJ2-7; 13 positions agree with TRBD2. CDR1 and CDR2 (germline): KGHSH, LQKENI. This CDR3 comprises 16 residues. After removal of 0 bases from V and 3 bases from J, the junction contained 2 bases not matched to a gene. Here the CDR3 DNA reads TGTGCCAGCTCACCACCGGGACTAGCGGGAATCTACGAGCAGTACTTC. Residues: CASSPPGLAGIYEQYF.

J is TRBJ2-5 and V is TRBV12-5, with 7 bases aligning to TRBD1. Trimming took 6 bases from V and 0 from J; bases not matched to a gene: 10. This CDR3 contains 16 residues. The germline gives CDR1 LGHNT, CDR2 FRNRAP. CDR3 in amino acids: CASGWGTAMHQETQYF. As DNA, the CDR3 is TGTGCTAGTGGCTGGGGGACAGCGATGCACCAAGAGACCCAGTACTTC. The entire variable domain, with the rest obtained from reference TRBV12-5 and TRBJ2-5, is as follows: DARVTQTPRHKVTEMGQEVTMRCQPILGHNTVFWYRQTMMQGLELLAYFRNRAPLDDSGMPKDRFSAEMPDATLATLKIQPSEPRDSAVYFCASGWGTAMHQETQYFGPGTRLLVL.

This chain connects TRBV19 to TRBJ1-4; D uncertain. Trimming shortened V by 6 bases and J by 0 bases, and 14 bases separated the two germline ends. Looked up from germline, CDR1 is LNHDA and CDR2 is SQIVND (reference sequence). The CDR3 has 16 amino acids. CDR3 residues: CASSFKNPATNEKLFF. The CDR3 region has the DNA TGTGCCAGTAGCTTTAAAAATCCTGCAACTAATGAAAAACTGTTTTTT.

V usage is TRBV6-5 and J usage is TRBJ1-1; D is unclear. The CDR3 extends over 12 amino acids. The V gene's germline CDR1 is MNHEY and CDR2 SVGAGI. V was trimmed by 2 bases and J by 5 bases, leaving 6 bases between them. The CDR3, as DNA: TGTGCCAGCAGTTACGGGCCGACTGAAGCTTTCTTT. Translating it yields CASSYGPTEAFF.

The V call is TRBV19, the J call TRBJ2-2; D might be TRBD1 (6 bases). Per germline, CDR1 LNHDA and CDR2 SQIVND (reference sequence). CDR3 size: 15 residues. V lost 3 bases and J 6 bases, leaving 14 bases between the germline ends. CDR3 region: CASSIPIRGAGELFF. In nucleotides, the CDR3 is TGTGCCAGTAGTATCCCAATCAGGGGCGCCGGGGAGCTGTTTTTT.

The rearrangement uses TRBV7-9 and TRBJ1-1; tentatively, D is TRBD1 (5 bases). From germline, CDR1 is SEHNR and CDR2 FQNEAQ (reference sequence). V gave up 11 bases and J gave up 1 base, with 14 bases separating them. The CDR3 is made up of 13 amino acids. The CDR3 here is CAGSGTENTEAFF. CDR3 bases: TGTGCCGGATCCGGGACGGAGAACACTGAAGCTTTCTTT.

This rearrangement joins TRBV5-1 to TRBJ2-7; 9 nucleotides line up with TRBD1. This CDR3 spans 16 amino acids. Germline lookup yields CDR1 SGHRS and CDR2 YFSETQ. The J segment lost 2 bases and the V segment lost 1 base, leaving 7 bases of the junction unmatched. The CDR3 DNA is TGCGCCAGCAGCTTGTCTTCACGACAGGGGGCCTACGAGCAGTACTTC. Its protein product is CASSLSSRQGAYEQYF.

CDR3 residues: CSVALGTGDSGANVLTF. Here the CDR3 DNA reads TGCAGCGTTGCCCTGGGGACAGGGGATTCTGGGGCCAACGTCCTGACTTTC. The chain recombines TRBV29-1 with TRBJ2-6; 10 nucleotides agree with TRBD1. This CDR3 contains 17 residues. Germline V lookup: CDR1 SQVTM, CDR2 ANQGSEA. J was trimmed by 1 base and V by 4 bases; bases with no gene match: 7.

The V and J genes are TRBV7-2 and TRBJ2-5, with a possible D match to TRBD2 (7 bases). The CDR3 extends over 13 amino acids. CDR1 is SGHTA and CDR2 is FQGNSA in the germline V gene. The CDR3 region has the DNA TGTGCTACCTCAAGGGGGGGCGGGGAGACCCAGTACTTC. This codes for CATSRGGGETQYF.

This chain connects TRBV5-1 to TRBJ1-5; 7 bases map to TRBD1. Looked up from germline, CDR1 is SGHRS and CDR2 is YFSETQ. The CDR3 is made up of 14 amino acids. J was trimmed by 3 bases and V by 4 bases; bases with no gene match: 4. The chain's CDR3 is CASSPGQNNQPQHF. CDR3 DNA: TGCGCCAGCAGCCCGGGACAGAACAATCAGCCCCAGCATTTT.

In its sample, this clone was seen a few times. The chain links TRBV27 to TRBJ1-5; D call uncertain. Deletions cut 3 bases from V and 7 bases from J, with 10 bases between. From germline, CDR1 is MNHEY and CDR2 SMNVEV (reference sequence). The CDR3 sequence is 13 residues long. The CDR3: CASSFWVGQPQHF. For the CDR3, the DNA is TGTGCCAGCAGTTTCTGGGTCGGACAGCCCCAGCATTTT.

The V call is TRBV18, the J call TRBJ1-4; D is perhaps TRBD1 (5 bases). CDR3 size: 16 residues. V lost 3 bases and J lost 4, with 15 bases in between. Germline CDR1 is KGHSH and CDR2 is LQKENI. CDR3 in DNA: TGTGCCAGCTCACCTACAACAGGCGATCTTAATGAAAAACTGTTTTTT. Its translation: CASSPTTGDLNEKLFF.

The CDR3 region is CATSRDGGWIWDREADTQYF. The CDR3 DNA reads TGTGCCACCAGCAGAGATGGGGGTTGGATTTGGGACAGGGAGGCGGATACGCAGTATTTT. This rearrangement joins TRBV15 to TRBJ2-3, with 9 bases aligning to TRBD1. Losses at the gene ends were 0 bases for V and 6 bases for J; bases not matched to a gene: 19. The CDR3 sequence is 20 residues long. Germline assignment: CDR1 LNHNV and CDR2 YYDKDF (reference sequence).